This T cell receptor beta chain was profiled in a study of neurological immune-mediated disorders. A single record per CDR3 protein comes from TCRdb applying MiXCR to the 5' RACE reads. The profile covers about 52,000 distinct CDR3 sequences, with approximately 3.9% appearing a single time and less than 2% taken by the ten largest. Germline loops: CDR1 SQVTM, CDR2 ANQGSEA. CDR3 size: 13 residues. V gave up 6 bases and J gave up 6 bases, with 17 bases separating them. This clonotype has ten or more counts. Sequenced material: PBMCs. This rearrangement joins TRBV29-1 to TRBJ1-1; possibly TRBD1 for D (5 bases). The receptor's source is a man aged 25 to 45 with multiple sclerosis. CDR3 sequence (DNA): TGCAGCGTCGCACACGGGGGATGGGCTGAAGCTTTCTTT. It yields the protein CSVAHGGWAEAFF.